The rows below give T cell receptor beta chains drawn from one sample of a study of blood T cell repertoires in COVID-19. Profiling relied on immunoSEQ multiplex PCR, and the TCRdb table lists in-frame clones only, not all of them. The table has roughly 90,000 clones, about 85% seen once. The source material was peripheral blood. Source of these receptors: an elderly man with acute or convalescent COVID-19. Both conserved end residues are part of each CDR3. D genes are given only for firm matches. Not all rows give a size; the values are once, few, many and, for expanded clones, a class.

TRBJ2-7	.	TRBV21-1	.	TGTGCCAGTTCTCTAACCCTCGAGCAGTACTTC	CASSLTLEQYF
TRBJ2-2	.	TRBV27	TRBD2	TGTGCCAGCAGTTTACTGCGGGAGGCCGGGGAGCTGTTTTTT	CASSLLREAGELFF
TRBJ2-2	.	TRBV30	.	TGTGCCTGGAGTCCCCAGGGAACCGGGGAGCTGTTTTTT	CAWSPQGTGELFF
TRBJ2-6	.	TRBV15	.	TGTGCCACCAGCAGAGGAGCGGGTGGGGCCAACGTCCTGACTTTC	CATSRGAGGANVLTF
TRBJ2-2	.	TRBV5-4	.	TGTGCCAGCAGCTTGGGACCGGGGAAGAACACCGGGGAGCTGTTTTTT	CASSLGPGKNTGELFF
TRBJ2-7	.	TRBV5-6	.	TGTGCCAGCAGCTTTGGGGCGGCCTACGAGCAGTACTTC	CASSFGAAYEQYF
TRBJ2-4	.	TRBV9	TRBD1	TGTGCCAGCAGCGTGGGACAGGAGAGGAACATTCAGTACTTC	CASSVGQERNIQYF
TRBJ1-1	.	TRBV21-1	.	TGTGCCAGCAGCGAAAGGAGAAACATGAACACTGAAGCTTTCTTT	CASSERRNMNTEAFF
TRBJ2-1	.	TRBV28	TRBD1	TGTGCCAGCAGTGGACAGGGGGCGACAAATGAGCAGTTCTTC	CASSGQGATNEQFF
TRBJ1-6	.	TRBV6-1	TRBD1	TGTGCCAGCAGTGAAGCGGTAGGGGGCGGTAATTCACCCCTCCACTTT	CASSEAVGGGNSPLHF
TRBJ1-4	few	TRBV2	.	TGTGCCAGCAAAAGGGGGGGCACTGAAAAACTGTTTTTT	CASKRGGTEKLFF
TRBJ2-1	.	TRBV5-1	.	TGCGCCAGCAGCCCTGGTGGGGGGGCGAGGTCCTACAATGAGCAGTTCTTC	CASSPGGGARSYNEQFF
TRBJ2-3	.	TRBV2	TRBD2	TGTGCCAGCAGTGCTCTAGCGGGAGGTAGAGAGACAGATACGCAGTATTTT	CASSALAGGRETDTQYF
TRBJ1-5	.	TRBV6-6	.	TGTGCCAGCAGCAAGGACAGTTCCGACAATCAGCCCCAGCATTTT	CASSKDSSDNQPQHF
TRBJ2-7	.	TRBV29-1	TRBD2	TGCAGCGTTGAAAGCGGCGGGAGCTCGCTTACCTACGAGCAGTACTTC	CSVESGGSSLTYEQYF
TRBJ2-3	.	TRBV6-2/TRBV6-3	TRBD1	TGTGCCAGCAGTCTCGGGACAGGGGCCACAGATACGCAGTATTTT	CASSLGTGATDTQYF
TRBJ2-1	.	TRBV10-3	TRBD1	TGTGCCATCAGGGGAACAGGGGAGAAGTACAATGAGCAGTTCTTC	CAIRGTGEKYNEQFF
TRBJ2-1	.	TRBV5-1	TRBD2	TGCGCCAGCAGCTACGATGGACTAGCGGGAAGTGAGCAGTTCTTC	CASSYDGLAGSEQFF
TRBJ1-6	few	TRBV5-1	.	TGCGCCAGCTGCGCGGGAGTTTCGGATTCACCCCTCCACTTT	CASCAGVSDSPLHF
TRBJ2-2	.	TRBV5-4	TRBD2	TGTGCCAGCAGCCCGGAGAGCGGGAACGGGGAGCTGTTTTTT	CASSPESGNGELFF